This T cell receptor beta chain was documented in a study of shared clonotypes between healthy human individuals. Findings of the study overall: Among non-shared clonotypes, generation probabilities were lower than among those shared by all four donors.

Trimming removed 1 base from V and 9 bases from J, with 7 bases in between. Germline V CDR1 and CDR2: SGHTA, FQGNSA. The CDR3 spans 12 residues. In regard to this clone: Antigen unknown.

Sequenced by immunoSEQ multiplex PCR; TCRdb stores in-frame clones only, minus some. The sample holds roughly 1 million clones, around 78% seen once. The sample was memory CD4+ T cells from PBMCs. The sample's subset: CD45RA-negative fraction. The source of this sequence is a young man in good health. Some clones in this sample may be carry-over from other donors' samples. V and J are TRBV7-2 and TRBJ2-1, with no clear D. The CDR3 sequence is CASSLVGFEQFF. CDR3 coding DNA: TGTGCCAGCAGCTTAGTGGGATTTGAGCAGTTCTTC. Filled out from reference TRBV7-2 and TRBJ2-1, the complete variable domain reads GAGVSQSPSNKVTEKGKDVELRCDPISGHTALYWYRQSLGQGLEFLIYFQGNSAPDKSGLPSDRFSAERTGGSVSTLTIQRTQQEDSAVYLCASSLVGFEQFFGPGTRLTVL.